The sequence of this T cell receptor (beta chain) was determined in a study of tumor-infiltrating lymphocytes in glioblastoma multiforme. Study-wide points: The TCR and somatic mutation analysis included just one glioblastoma patient.

Germline loops: CDR1 SGHRS, CDR2 YFSETQ. The CDR3 consists of 14 residues. Trimming removed 4 bases at V and 1 base at J, with 9 bases between. As to this clonotype: Antigen: not known.

Multiple V-beta primers and a C-beta primer amplified TCRB from RNA. These TCRB libraries lack any described unique molecular identifiers. TCRdb reprocessed the multiplex PCR reads with MiXCR, giving one entry per CDR3 protein. Of 25,000 to 35,000 distinct CDR3 sequences listed, 61% were seen once; the top ten hold approximately 33%. The origin of this receptor is a male donor with glioblastoma. The chain employs TRBV5-1 and TRBJ2-1, with D possibly TRBD1 on 6 matching bases. Sequenced sample: brain tumor tissue. The CDR3 protein is CASSDQGSYNEQFF. CDR3 nucleotides: TGCGCCAGCAGCGATCAGGGGTCCTACAATGAGCAGTTCTTC. The complete variable domain, with remaining parts taken from reference TRBV5-1 and TRBJ2-1, reads KAGVTQTPRYLIKTRGQQVTLSCSPISGHRSVSWYQQTPGQGLQFLFEYFSETQRNKGNFPGRFSGRQFSNSRSEMNVSTLELGDSALYLCASSDQGSYNEQFFGPGTRLTVL.